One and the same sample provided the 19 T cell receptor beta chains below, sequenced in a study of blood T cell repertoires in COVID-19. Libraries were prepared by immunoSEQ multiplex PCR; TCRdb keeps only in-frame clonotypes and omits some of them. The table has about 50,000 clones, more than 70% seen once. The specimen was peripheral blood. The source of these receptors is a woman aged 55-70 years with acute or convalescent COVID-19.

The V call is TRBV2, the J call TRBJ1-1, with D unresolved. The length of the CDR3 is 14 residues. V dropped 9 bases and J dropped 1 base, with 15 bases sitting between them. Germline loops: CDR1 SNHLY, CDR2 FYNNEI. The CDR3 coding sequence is TGTGCCAGTGAAGGAGCCGTTCCGAACACTGAAGCTTTCTTT. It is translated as CASEGAVPNTEAFF.

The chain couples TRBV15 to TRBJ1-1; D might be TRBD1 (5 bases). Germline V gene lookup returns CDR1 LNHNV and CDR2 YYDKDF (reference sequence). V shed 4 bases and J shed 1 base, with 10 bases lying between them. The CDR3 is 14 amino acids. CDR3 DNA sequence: TGTGCCACCAGCACTAGACAGACGAACACTGAAGCTTTCTTT. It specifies CATSTRQTNTEAFF.

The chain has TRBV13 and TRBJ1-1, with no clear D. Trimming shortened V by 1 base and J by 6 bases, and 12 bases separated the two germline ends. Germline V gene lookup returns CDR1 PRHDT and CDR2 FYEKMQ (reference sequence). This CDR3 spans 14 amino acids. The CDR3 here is CASSLDRGVPEAFF. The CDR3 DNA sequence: TGTGCCAGCAGCTTAGATCGGGGAGTGCCTGAAGCTTTCTTT.

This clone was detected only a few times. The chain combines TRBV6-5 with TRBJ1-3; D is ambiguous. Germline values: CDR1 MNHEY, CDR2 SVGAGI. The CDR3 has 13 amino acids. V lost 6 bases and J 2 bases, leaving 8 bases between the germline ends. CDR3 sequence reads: CASSPPPGNTIYF. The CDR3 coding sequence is TGTGCCAGCAGCCCCCCTCCTGGAAACACCATATATTTT.

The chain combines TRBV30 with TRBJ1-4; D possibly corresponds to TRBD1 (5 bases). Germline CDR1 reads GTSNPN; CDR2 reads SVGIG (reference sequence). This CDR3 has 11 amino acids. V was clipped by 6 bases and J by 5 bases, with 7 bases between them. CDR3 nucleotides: TGTGCCTGTCAGGGAAATGAAAAACTGTTTTTT. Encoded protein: CACQGNEKLFF.

Written as DNA, the CDR3 is TGTGCCAGCAGCTTACAGGGGCAAGCAACTAATGAAAAACTGTTTTTT. Encoded protein: CASSLQGQATNEKLFF. The V call is TRBV5-6, the J call TRBJ1-4, with TRBD1 matching 7 bases. V was clipped by 2 bases and J by 0 bases; unmatched bases: 4. Looked up from germline, CDR1 is SGHDT and CDR2 is YYEEEE. The CDR3 contains 16 residues.

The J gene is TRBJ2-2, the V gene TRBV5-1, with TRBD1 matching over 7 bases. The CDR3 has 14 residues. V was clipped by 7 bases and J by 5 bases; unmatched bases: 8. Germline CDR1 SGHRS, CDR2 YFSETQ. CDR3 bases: TGCGCCAGCCGGCCCGGGACAGATACCGGGGAGCTGTTTTTT. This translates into CASRPGTDTGELFF. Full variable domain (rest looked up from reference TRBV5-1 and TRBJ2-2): KAGVTQTPRYLIKTRGQQVTLSCSPISGHRSVSWYQQTPGQGLQFLFEYFSETQRNKGNFPGRFSGRQFSNSRSEMNVSTLELGDSALYLCASRPGTDTGELFFGEGSRLTVL.

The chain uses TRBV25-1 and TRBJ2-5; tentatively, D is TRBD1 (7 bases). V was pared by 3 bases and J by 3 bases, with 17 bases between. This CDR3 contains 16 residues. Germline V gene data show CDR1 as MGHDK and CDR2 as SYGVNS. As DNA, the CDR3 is TGTGCCAGCAGTGATGGCGCGGGACAGATGAAAGAGACCCAGTACTTC. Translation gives CASSDGAGQMKETQYF.

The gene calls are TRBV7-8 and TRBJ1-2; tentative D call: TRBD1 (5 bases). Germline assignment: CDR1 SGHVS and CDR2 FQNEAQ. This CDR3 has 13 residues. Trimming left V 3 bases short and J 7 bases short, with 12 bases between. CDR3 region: CASSLGGYRGYTF. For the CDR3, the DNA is TGTGCCAGCAGCTTGGGGGGATACCGTGGCTACACCTTC.

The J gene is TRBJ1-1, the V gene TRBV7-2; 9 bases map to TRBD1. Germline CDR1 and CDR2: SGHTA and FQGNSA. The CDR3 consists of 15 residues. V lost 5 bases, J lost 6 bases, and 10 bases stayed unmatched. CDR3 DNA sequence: TGTGCCAGCAGCCTTGGGGACAGGGAGTTCGCTGAAGCTTTCTTT. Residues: CASSLGDREFAEAFF.

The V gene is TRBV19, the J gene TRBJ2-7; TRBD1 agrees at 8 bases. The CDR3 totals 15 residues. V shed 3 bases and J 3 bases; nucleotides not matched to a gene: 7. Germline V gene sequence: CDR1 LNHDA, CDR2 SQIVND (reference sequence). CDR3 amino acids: CASSIADRVYYEQYF. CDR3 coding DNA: TGTGCCAGTAGTATCGCGGACAGGGTTTACTACGAGCAGTACTTC.

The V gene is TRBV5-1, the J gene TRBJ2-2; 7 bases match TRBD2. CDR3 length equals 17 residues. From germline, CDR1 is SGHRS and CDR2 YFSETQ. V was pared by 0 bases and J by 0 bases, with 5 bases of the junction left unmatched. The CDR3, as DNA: TGCGCCAGCAGCTTGGTGTGGGCGGGGGCGAACACCGGGGAGCTGTTTTTT. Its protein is CASSLVWAGANTGELFF.

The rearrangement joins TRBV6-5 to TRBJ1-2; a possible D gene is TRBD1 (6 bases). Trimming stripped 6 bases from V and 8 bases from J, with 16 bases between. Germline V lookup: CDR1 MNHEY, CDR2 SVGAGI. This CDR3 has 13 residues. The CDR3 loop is CASRVETGYGYTF. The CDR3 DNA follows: TGTGCCAGCAGAGTGGAAACAGGGTACGGCTACACCTTC.

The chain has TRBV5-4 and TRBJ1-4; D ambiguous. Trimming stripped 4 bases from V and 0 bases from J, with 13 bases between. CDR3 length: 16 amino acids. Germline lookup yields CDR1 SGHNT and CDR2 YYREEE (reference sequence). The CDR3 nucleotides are TGTGCCAGCAGCAACCTCGGGAGTTCAACTAATGAAAAACTGTTTTTT. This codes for CASSNLGSSTNEKLFF.

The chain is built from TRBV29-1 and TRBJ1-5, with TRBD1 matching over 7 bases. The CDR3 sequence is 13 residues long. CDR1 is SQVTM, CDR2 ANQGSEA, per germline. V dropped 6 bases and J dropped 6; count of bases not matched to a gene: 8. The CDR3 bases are TGCAGCGTCGGCGACAGGGAGAGTCAGCCCCAGCATTTT. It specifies CSVGDRESQPQHF.

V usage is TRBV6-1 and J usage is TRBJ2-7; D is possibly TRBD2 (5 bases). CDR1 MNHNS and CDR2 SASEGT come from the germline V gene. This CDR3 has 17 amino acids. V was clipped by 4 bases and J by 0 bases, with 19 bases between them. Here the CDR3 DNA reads TGTGCCAGCAGTGGGGTTGTGATTACGGGGAGCTCCTACGAGCAGTACTTC. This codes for CASSGVVITGSSYEQYF.

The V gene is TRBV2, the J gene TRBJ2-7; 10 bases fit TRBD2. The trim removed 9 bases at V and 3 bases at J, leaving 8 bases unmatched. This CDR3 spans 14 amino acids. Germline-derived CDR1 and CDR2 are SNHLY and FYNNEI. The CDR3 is CASKTSGLDYEQYF. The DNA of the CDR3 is TGTGCCAGTAAGACTAGCGGGTTGGACTACGAGCAGTACTTC. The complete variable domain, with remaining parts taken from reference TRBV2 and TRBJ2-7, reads EPEVTQTPSHQVTQMGQEVILRCVPISNHLYFYWYRQILGQKVEFLVSFYNNEISEKSEIFDDQFSVERPDGSNFTLKIRSTKLEDSAMYFCASKTSGLDYEQYFGPGTRLTVT.

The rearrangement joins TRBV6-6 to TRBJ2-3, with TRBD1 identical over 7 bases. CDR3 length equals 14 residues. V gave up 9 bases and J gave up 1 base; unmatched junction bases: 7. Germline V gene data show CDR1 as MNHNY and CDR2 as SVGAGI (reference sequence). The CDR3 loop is CASKDRVGTDTQYF. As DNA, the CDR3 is TGTGCCAGTAAAGACAGGGTGGGCACAGATACGCAGTATTTT.

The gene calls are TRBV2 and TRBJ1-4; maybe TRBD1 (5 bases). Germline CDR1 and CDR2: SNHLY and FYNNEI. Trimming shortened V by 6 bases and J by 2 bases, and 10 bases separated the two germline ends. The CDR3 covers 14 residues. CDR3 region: CASSIRGTNEKLFF. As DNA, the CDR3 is TGTGCCAGCAGCATTCGGGGGACTAATGAAAAACTGTTTTTT.